The present T cell receptor (beta chain) was sequenced within a study of T cells after yellow fever vaccination. Note on this clonotype: Its antigen is unknown.

Making TCR cDNA involved 5'RACE template switching, which added UMIs and a universal primer site. TCRdb passed the 5' RACE reads through MiXCR, listing each CDR3 protein once. The sample includes about 340,000 distinct CDR3 sequences, roughly an eighth of them seen just once. The CDR3 is 15 amino acids. V was trimmed by 6 bases and J by 9 bases, leaving 18 bases between them. The germline gives CDR1 MNHEY, CDR2 SVGAGI. Study-level results: Booster samples showed a return of most primary-vaccination clones (roughly 96% CD4, about 85% CD8). Some clonotypes, a small share, were shared between CD4 and CD8 compartments.

This specimen consisted of CD4+ T cells sorted from PBMCs, obtained 15 days after the yellow fever booster vaccination. The clonotype comes from a man aged 18 to 35 who received the YFV17D yellow fever vaccine. The chain employs TRBV6-5 and TRBJ1-6; D is possibly TRBD1 (5 bases). The CDR3 sequence: CASSFRAPGGSPLHF. The CDR3, as DNA: TGTGCCAGCAGCTTCCGGGCGCCGGGGGGTTCACCCCTCCACTTT.